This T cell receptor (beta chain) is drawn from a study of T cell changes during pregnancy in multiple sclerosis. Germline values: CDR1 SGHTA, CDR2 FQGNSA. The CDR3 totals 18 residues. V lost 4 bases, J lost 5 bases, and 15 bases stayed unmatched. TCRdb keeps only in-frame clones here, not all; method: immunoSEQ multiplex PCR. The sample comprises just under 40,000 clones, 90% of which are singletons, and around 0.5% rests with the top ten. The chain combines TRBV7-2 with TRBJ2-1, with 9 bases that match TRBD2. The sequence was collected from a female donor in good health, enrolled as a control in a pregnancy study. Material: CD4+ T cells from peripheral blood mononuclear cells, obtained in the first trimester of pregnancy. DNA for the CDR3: TGTGCCAGCAGCTCCTTCCCGCGGGGGGGCCTTTACAACAATGAGCAGTTCTTC. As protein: CASSSFPRGGLYNNEQFF.